Listed here are 17 T cell receptor beta chains from one sample, sequenced in a study of patients and donors after allogeneic stem cell transplantation (TCRdb year 2020). The library was generated by RT-PCR. The sequencer was a NextSeq 550. TCRdb trimmed public reads at Q25 via fastp, called clones via MiXCR and kept in-frame beta chains. Here each entry gathers all rows of one CDR3 protein and keeps the most common genes and DNA. Recorded for this sample are roughly 230,000 distinct CDR3 sequences; roughly 15% of them occurred a single time. The top ten constitute more than 9% of the sample. The sample was blood, either unsorted or a sorted T cell fraction (not recorded which). The receptors come from a human donor who was either an allogeneic HSCT recipient or a stem cell or donor lymphocyte infusion donor (not recorded which). It is not recorded whose cells these are; they may come from a transplant donor.

The chain uses TRBV4-3 and TRBJ2-4, with 8 nucleotides matching TRBD2. Germline V gene lookup returns CDR1 LGHNA and CDR2 YSLEER. J gave up 9 bases and V 0 bases, and 10 bases lay outside the gene matches. The CDR3 has 16 amino acids. CDR3 region: CASSQEAGGRFGIQYF. CDR3 bases: TGCGCCAGCAGCCAAGAGGCGGGGGGTAGGTTTGGCATTCAGTACTTC.

The chain links TRBV3-1 to TRBJ1-1; perhaps TRBD1 as D (6 bases). V dropped 6 bases and J dropped 3 bases, with 14 bases sitting between them. The CDR3 totals 14 residues. The germline CDR1 and CDR2 sequences are LGHDT and YNNKEL (reference sequence). The CDR3 loop is CASSVKGGYTEAFF. The DNA for the CDR3 is TGTGCCAGCAGTGTCAAGGGGGGGTACACTGAAGCTTTCTTT.

The sample holds a few counts of this clonotype. This rearrangement joins TRBV5-1 to TRBJ2-3; unclear D gene. The ends were cut back, 4 bases at V and 0 bases at J, with 15 bases in the middle. The CDR3 extends over 16 amino acids. Germline CDR1 SGHRS, CDR2 YFSETQ. CDR3 loop: CASSPGPSGSTDTQYF. The DNA of the CDR3 is TGCGCCAGCAGCCCTGGGCCCTCCGGGAGCACAGATACGCAGTATTTT.

The gene calls are TRBV6-1 and TRBJ1-1, with D unclear. Trimming pared 10 bases from V and 2 bases from J, leaving 17 bases between. The CDR3 spans 14 residues. Germline-derived CDR1 and CDR2 are MNHNS and SASEGT. Written as DNA, the CDR3 is TGTGCCACGGGAGGGATGAGGGCTAACACTGAAGCTTTCTTT. The encoded protein is CATGGMRANTEAFF.

This clonotype has a count of ten or more. The J gene is TRBJ2-7, the V gene TRBV9; tentatively, D is TRBD1 (6 bases). Deletions cut 0 bases from V and 4 bases from J, with 11 bases between. The CDR3 consists of 14 residues. Germline-derived CDR1 and CDR2 are SGDLS and YYNGEE. The CDR3 region is CASSVGQGKYEQYF. The CDR3 coding sequence is TGTGCCAGCAGCGTAGGCCAGGGGAAATACGAGCAGTACTTC.

The chain is built from TRBV9 and TRBJ2-2; D remains unclear. Germline V gives CDR1 SGDLS, CDR2 YYNGEE. Trimming removed 4 bases at V and 2 bases at J, with 9 bases between. CDR3 length: 14 residues. In DNA form, the CDR3 reads TGTGCCAGCAGCCCCCTAGACAACACCGGGGAGCTGTTTTTT. As protein: CASSPLDNTGELFF. Complete variable domain (other parts from reference TRBV9 and TRBJ2-2): DSGVTQTPKHLITATGQRVTLRCSPRSGDLSVYWYQQSLDQGLQFLIQYYNGEERAKGNILERFSAQQFPDLHSELNLSSLELGDSALYFCASSPLDNTGELFFGEGSRLTVL.

This clonotype was found many times. V usage is TRBV20-1 and J usage is TRBJ2-1; D gene unclear. The CDR3 covers 12 residues. Germline assignment: CDR1 DFQATT and CDR2 SNEGSKA (reference sequence). V shed 1 base and J shed 5 bases, with 6 bases lying between them. Here the CDR3 reads CSARVGHNEQFF. As DNA, the CDR3 is TGCAGTGCTAGAGTGGGCCACAATGAGCAGTTCTTC.

This sequence joins TRBV25-1 and TRBJ2-6; the D gene is possibly TRBD2 (6 bases). Per germline, CDR1 MGHDK and CDR2 SYGVNS. This CDR3 has 16 amino acids. V lost 1 base to trimming and J lost 3 bases, with 10 bases between them. The CDR3 bases are TGTGCCAGCAGTGAATTTGGGGGGAGTGGGGCCAACGTCCTGACTTTC. Encoded protein: CASSEFGGSGANVLTF.

This chain links TRBV5-4 with TRBJ1-1, with TRBD1 matching 9 bases. Germline V lookup: CDR1 SGHNT, CDR2 YYREEE (reference sequence). Unmatched junction bases numbered 3, after V lost 0 bases and J lost 3 bases. CDR3 length equals 15 residues. This chain's CDR3 is CASSLGGQGHTEAFF. CDR3 DNA sequence: TGTGCCAGCAGCTTGGGCGGACAGGGGCACACTGAAGCTTTCTTT.

This clonotype was observed a few times. This sequence joins TRBV7-8 and TRBJ2-7; D may be TRBD2 (5 bases). The germline V and J ends were trimmed by 6 bases and 0 bases, with 12 bases remaining between them. The CDR3 extends over 14 amino acids. Germline CDR1 and CDR2: SGHVS and FQNEAQ. The CDR3 reads CASRRRETSYEQYF. CDR3 nucleotide sequence: TGTGCCAGCAGACGAAGGGAGACCTCCTACGAGCAGTACTTC.

This clonotype has only a few counts. The rearrangement links TRBV4-3 to TRBJ1-1, with 9 nucleotides matching TRBD1. The trim removed 3 bases at V and 5 bases at J, leaving 4 bases unmatched. This CDR3 comprises 14 residues. Germline assignment: CDR1 LGHNA and CDR2 YSLEER. DNA for the CDR3: TGCGCCAGCAGCCACGGGACAGGGAATACTGAAGCTTTCTTT. This translates into CASSHGTGNTEAFF.

This clonotype was counted a few times. The genes are TRBV10-2 and TRBJ1-2, with 8 bases lining up with TRBD1. Germline assignment: CDR1 WSHSY and CDR2 SAAADI. The V and J ends lost 7 bases and 8 bases, in that order; junction bases with no gene match: 9. The length of the CDR3 is 13 residues. CDR3 in DNA: TGCGCCAGCACCCAGGACAGGGCGGGCGGCTACACCTTC. This encodes CASTQDRAGGYTF.

This rearrangement joins TRBV5-8 to TRBJ2-3, with 7 positions matching TRBD1. The ends lost 5 bases at V and 1 base at J; junction bases unmatched: 4. Germline V lookup: CDR1 SGHTS, CDR2 YDEGEE. The CDR3 covers 14 residues. CDR3 region: CASSSGQRTDTQYF. The CDR3 bases are TGTGCCAGCAGTTCGGGACAGCGCACAGATACGCAGTATTTT. The whole variable domain, filled in from reference TRBV5-8 and TRBJ2-3, reads EAGVTQSPTHLIKTRGQQATLRCSPISGHTSVYWYQQALGLGLQFLLWYDEGEERNRGNFPPRFSGRQFPNYSSELNVNALELEDSALYLCASSSGQRTDTQYFGPGTRLTVL.

The V call is TRBV3-1, the J call TRBJ1-2; D gene unclear. V was shortened by 9 bases and J by 4 bases, with 18 bases between the two germline ends. This CDR3 has 14 amino acids. Germline assignment: CDR1 LGHDT and CDR2 YNNKEL (reference sequence). This CDR3 reads CASTPREVGYGYTF. The CDR3 region has the DNA TGTGCCAGTACACCTCGGGAGGTCGGCTATGGCTACACCTTC.

The V and J genes are TRBV6-5 and TRBJ1-1; possibly TRBD1 for D (5 bases). The CDR3 runs 14 residues. Trimming left V 4 bases short and J 4 bases short, with 13 bases between. Germline V lookup: CDR1 MNHEY, CDR2 SVGAGI. CDR3 loop: CASSSSRDRTEAFF. Here the CDR3 DNA reads TGTGCCAGCAGTTCTTCTAGGGACCGCACTGAAGCTTTCTTT.

This clonotype has ten or more counts. V and J are TRBV5-1 and TRBJ2-5; D perhaps matches TRBD1 (5 bases). Germline values: CDR1 SGHRS, CDR2 YFSETQ. The CDR3 is 15 amino acids. Between the trimmed V and J ends, which lost 4 bases and 4 bases, there was a span of 17 bases. The CDR3 bases are TGCGCCAGCAGCCTTACCCTCAGGGTTGGAGAGACCCAGTACTTC. Translation: CASSLTLRVGETQYF.

In its sample, this clonotype was seen a few times. This sequence joins TRBV4-3 and TRBJ2-5; TRBD2 aligns across 10 bases. The CDR3 is 15 amino acids. CDR1 is LGHNA and CDR2 is YSLEER in the germline V gene. V was pared by 4 bases and J by 3 bases, with 5 bases of the junction left unmatched. The CDR3 sequence is CASSRNGLAEETQYF. The CDR3 nucleotides read TGCGCCAGCAGCCGAAACGGACTAGCGGAAGAGACCCAGTACTTC.